The source of this TCR beta chain is a study of blood T cell repertoires in COVID-19. Study context: The United States, Italy and Spain provided the acute and convalescent COVID-19 samples.

In this sample, this clone turned up once. Germline lookup yields CDR1 SGHTA and CDR2 FQGTGA. Trimming pared 2 bases from V and 6 bases from J, leaving 10 bases between. CDR3 length: 13 residues. The data were produced by immunoSEQ multiplex PCR, yet TCRdb's version contains in-frame clones alone and is incomplete. The sample has almost 400,000 clones, about nine tenths seen once; the top ten hold 1.7%. The specimen was PBMCs or T cells enriched from blood (not recorded which). This sequence originates from a woman aged 30 to 39 who had recovered from COVID-19. This sequence joins TRBV7-3 and TRBJ1-2, with no clear D. The CDR3 nucleotides are TGTGCCAGCAGCTTACACAGTGGTAATGGCTACACCTTC. Translating gives CASSLHSGNGYTF.